What follows are 7 T cell receptor beta chains derived from one specimen sequenced in a study of blood T cell repertoires in COVID-19. Sequencing was performed with immunoSEQ multiplex PCR; in TCRdb, only in-frame clones are kept and a portion is missing. The profile shows some 350,000 clones, 75% to 90% of them singletons. Sequenced sample: PBMCs or T cells enriched from blood (not recorded which). These TCRs come from a man aged 18 to 35 who had recovered from COVID-19.

This rearrangement joins TRBV7-6 to TRBJ2-7; D is ambiguous. This CDR3 is 11 amino acids long. From germline, CDR1 is SGHVS and CDR2 FNYEAQ. CDR3 protein: CVGRTPYEQYF. Written as DNA, the CDR3 is TGTGTGGGCAGAACCCCCTACGAGCAGTACTTC.

The J gene is TRBJ1-5, the V gene TRBV21-1; TRBD1, the D gene given by the table, was not confirmed from the DNA. TRBV21-1 is listed as a pseudogene. This CDR3 contains 17 residues. The CDR3 spells CASSTGTGLRGNQPQHF. The CDR3 DNA follows: TGTGCCAGCAGTACCGGGACAGGGCTTCGTGGCAATCAGCCCCAGCATTTT.

This clone was seen more than once but under ten times. This CDR3 is also generated by other DNA sequences in the sample. The CDR3 DNA follows: TGCGCCAGCAGCCAAGTACAGGGTGGGACTGAAGCTTTCTTT. This encodes CASSQVQGGTEAFF. This chain uses TRBV4-1 with TRBJ1-1, with D perhaps matching TRBD1 (6 bases). The length of the CDR3 is 14 residues. Trimming left V 1 base short and J 5 bases short, with 11 bases between. CDR1 and CDR2 (germline): MGHRA, YSYEKL.

The V call is TRBV27, the J call TRBJ1-5; tentatively, D is TRBD1 (5 bases). V dropped 7 bases and J dropped 2 bases, with 15 bases sitting between them. The germline CDR1 and CDR2 sequences are MNHEY and SMNVEV (reference sequence). The CDR3 is made up of 15 amino acids. CDR3: CASTPLGGGNQPQHF. CDR3 DNA: TGTGCCAGCACCCCCCTTGGGGGGGGCAATCAGCCCCAGCATTTT.

The gene calls are TRBV5-6 and TRBJ1-5, with TRBD1 matching over 8 bases. The germline gives CDR1 SGHDT, CDR2 YYEEEE. This CDR3 is 13 amino acids long. J lost 6 bases, V lost 7 bases, and 6 bases had no gene match. DNA for the CDR3: TGTGCCAGCCCACAGGGGGTGGGTCAGCCCCAGCATTTT. Residues: CASPQGVGQPQHF.

The chain combines TRBV6-6 with TRBJ2-7; possibly TRBD2 for D (6 bases). Germline V lookup: CDR1 MNHNY, CDR2 SVGAGI (reference sequence). V shed 4 bases and J shed 7 bases, with 17 bases lying between them. The CDR3 sequence is 14 residues long. CDR3 in DNA: TGTGCCAGCAGTTTGGGACTCCCAGGAGGAGAGCAGTACTTC. Translated, it gives CASSLGLPGGEQYF.

The V call is TRBV9, the J call TRBJ1-3, with TRBD1 identical over 7 bases. Per germline, CDR1 SGDLS and CDR2 YYNGEE. V lost 4 bases to trimming and J lost 2 bases; unmatched junction nucleotides: 6. CDR3 length: 15 amino acids. The CDR3 nucleotides are TGTGCCAGCAGCCACCCGACAGGGACTGGAAACACCATATATTTT. Amino acids: CASSHPTGTGNTIYF.